The 16 T cell receptor beta chains presented below share a single source sample, sequenced in a study of CD8 T cells in Susac syndrome. RNA totalling roughly 0.45 to 1 ug underwent reverse transcription with random hexamers. In TCRdb, the immunoSEQ multiplex PCR reads were re-called with MiXCR into one record per CDR3 protein. The table lists 160,000 or so distinct CDR3 sequences, just under 95% of them singletons. What was sequenced was CD4+ T cells from PBMCs. Receptors originate from a human donor in good health.

The V and J genes are TRBV9 and TRBJ1-1; D remains ambiguous. V dropped 3 bases and J dropped 0 bases, with 12 bases sitting between them. CDR1 is SGDLS, CDR2 YYNGEE, per germline. The length of the CDR3 is 15 residues. Written as DNA, the CDR3 is TGTGCCAGCAGCGCCCTCGGGGAGATGAACACTGAAGCTTTCTTT. It codes for CASSALGEMNTEAFF.

The chain joins TRBV5-1 to TRBJ1-1; D may be TRBD1 (5 bases). CDR3 length: 15 residues. The germline CDR1 and CDR2 sequences are SGHRS and YFSETQ. The V gene lost 3 bases and the J gene lost 3 bases, with 15 bases spanning the gap. As DNA, the CDR3 is TGCGCCAGCAGCTCAGGACAAATCCTGGACACTGAAGCTTTCTTT. This gives the protein CASSSGQILDTEAFF.

V gene TRBV5-1 combines with J gene TRBJ2-7; 9 bases align to TRBD1. In germline, CDR1 is SGHRS, CDR2 YFSETQ. After removal of 1 base from V and 6 bases from J, the junction contained 8 bases not matched to a gene. The CDR3 is 15 amino acids. The CDR3 protein is CASSLLGQGDSEQYF. CDR3 DNA: TGCGCCAGCAGCTTGCTGGGACAGGGAGACTCCGAGCAGTACTTC.

J is TRBJ1-2 and V is TRBV3-1, with unresolved D. The V and J ends lost 0 bases and 4 bases respectively, with 15 bases between them. There are 16 residues in the CDR3. Germline loops: CDR1 LGHDT, CDR2 YNNKEL (reference sequence). CDR3 sequence reads: CASSQDVVADGYGYTF. CDR3 bases: TGTGCCAGCAGCCAAGATGTCGTAGCTGACGGCTATGGCTACACCTTC. Combining the CDR3 with reference TRBV3-1 and TRBJ1-2 gives the whole variable domain DTAVSQTPKYLVTQMGNDKSIKCEQNLGHDTMYWYKQDSKKFLKIMFSYNNKELIINETVPNRFSPKSPDKAHLNLHINSLELGDSAVYFCASSQDVVADGYGYTFGSGTRLTVV.

This clonotype occurred once. This chain connects TRBV5-6 to TRBJ1-6; weak D call: TRBD1 (6 bases). Deletions cut 4 bases from V and 6 bases from J, with 17 bases between. Germline assignment: CDR1 SGHDT and CDR2 YYEEEE. This CDR3 has 16 amino acids. CDR3 residues: CASSPPLTGFNSPLHF. The CDR3 DNA follows: TGTGCCAGCAGCCCTCCCCTGACAGGATTTAATTCACCCCTCCACTTT.

The chain is built from TRBV29-1 and TRBJ1-2; TRBD1 might be the D (5 bases). V lost 7 bases and J 6 bases, leaving 9 bases between the germline ends. CDR1 and CDR2 from the germline V gene are SQVTM and ANQGSEA. This CDR3 comprises 10 residues. Here the CDR3 DNA reads TGCAGCGCTGGGACGGATGGCTACACCTTC. This codes for CSAGTDGYTF.

This clonotype was counted between two and nine times. This sequence joins TRBV3-1 and TRBJ1-5, with D hard to call. CDR1 is LGHDT, CDR2 YNNKEL, per germline (reference sequence). The V and J ends lost 1 base and 3 bases respectively, with 4 bases between them. The CDR3 consists of 13 residues. For the CDR3, the DNA is TGTGCCAGCAGCCAAGGCAACAATCAGCCCCAGCATTTT. Amino acids: CASSQGNNQPQHF.

V usage is TRBV3-1 and J usage is TRBJ1-1, with D possibly TRBD1 on 6 matching bases. V was clipped by 7 bases and J by 1 base, with 10 bases between them. Germline CDR1 and CDR2: LGHDT and YNNKEL (reference sequence). The CDR3 is 13 amino acids. The CDR3 sequence: CASTQTGNTEAFF. As DNA, the CDR3 is TGTGCCAGCACCCAGACAGGGAACACTGAAGCTTTCTTT.

This clonotype was recorded only once. The CDR3 nucleotides read TGCAGTGCTAGAGATGCAAGCGACGGGGAGCTGTTTTTT. It codes for CSARDASDGELFF. This sequence joins TRBV20-1 and TRBJ2-2; D uncertain. V gave up 0 bases and J gave up 7 bases, with 9 bases separating them. Germline-derived CDR1 and CDR2 are DFQATT and SNEGSKA (reference sequence). CDR3 length equals 13 residues.

This chain joins TRBV6-1 and TRBJ1-2; 8 bases fit TRBD1. The germline gives CDR1 MNHNS, CDR2 SASEGT. The CDR3 has 13 residues. J lost 7 bases, V lost 2 bases, and 3 bases had no gene match. Here the CDR3 DNA reads TGTGCCAGCAGTGAAACAGGGGGAGGTGGCTACACCTTC. Amino acid sequence: CASSETGGGGYTF.

V is TRBV29-1 and J is TRBJ1-2; no clear D. CDR1 and CDR2 (germline): SQVTM, ANQGSEA. The CDR3 is 10 amino acids. V gave up 4 bases and J gave up 8 bases, with 8 bases separating them. The CDR3 sequence is CSVGEAGYTF. CDR3 DNA: TGCAGCGTTGGTGAGGCGGGCTACACCTTC.

V is TRBV20-1 and J is TRBJ2-3, with 11 bases that match TRBD2. The V gene's germline CDR1 is DFQATT and CDR2 SNEGSKA (reference sequence). The length of the CDR3 is 16 residues. V was clipped by 3 bases and J by 1 base; unmatched bases: 6. CDR3 in amino acids: CSARDPSGGRTDTQYF. The CDR3 DNA sequence: TGCAGTGCTAGGGATCCTAGCGGGGGGCGCACAGATACGCAGTATTTT.

The chain links TRBV6-1 to TRBJ2-4; a weak D match, TRBD2 (6 bases). CDR1 and CDR2 (germline): MNHNS, SASEGT. The CDR3 is 18 residues long. Trimming took 7 bases from V and 1 from J, leaving 23 bases between them. Written as DNA, the CDR3 is TGTGCCAGCACTACTTATTCGGACCCTCGGGAGGCCAAAAACATTCAGTACTTC. Its protein is CASTTYSDPREAKNIQYF.

The chain has TRBV7-2 and TRBJ1-5; D unclear. The CDR3 is 13 residues long. Germline loops: CDR1 SGHTA, CDR2 FQGNSA. Trimming left V 6 bases short and J 5 bases short, with 11 bases between. CDR3: CASSYEFYQPQHF. The CDR3 DNA follows: TGTGCCAGCAGTTATGAATTCTATCAGCCCCAGCATTTT.

This clonotype was recorded only once. The chain joins TRBV3-1 to TRBJ2-2, with a tentative D call TRBD2 (5 bases). CDR3 length: 13 amino acids. V gave up 4 bases and J gave up 5 bases, with 8 bases separating them. Germline V gene data show CDR1 as LGHDT and CDR2 as YNNKEL (reference sequence). The DNA for the CDR3 is TGTGCCAGCAGCCTTCCGGGGACCGGGGAGCTGTTTTTT. This sequence encodes CASSLPGTGELFF.

The rearrangement links TRBV6-5 to TRBJ1-6; D is possibly TRBD1 (5 bases). CDR3 size: 14 residues. Per the germline V gene, CDR1 is MNHEY and CDR2 is SVGAGI. Trimming left V 6 bases short and J 7 bases short, with 13 bases between. The CDR3 DNA reads TGTGCCAGCAGGGACCGGGACTCCAATTCACCCCTCCACTTT. Protein product: CASRDRDSNSPLHF.